A selection of T cell receptor beta chains follows, all from one sample in a study of Graves' ophthalmopathy and Graves' hyperthyroidism. TCRdb independently ran MiXCR on the multiplex PCR reads; one entry per CDR3 protein. The sample has about 380,000 distinct CDR3 sequences, approximately 15% seen once; the top ten hold roughly 7%. The sample was peripheral blood. The receptor set was obtained from a woman between 18 and 30 years old with stable Graves' hyperthyroidism. Each CDR3 is given with its conserved first and last residue. D genes are given only for firm matches. Clone size appears in some rows only: once, few, many, or a class for an expanded clone.

-	many	TRBV6-1	TRBJ1-1	TGTGCCAGCAGACGGGCTATGAACACTGAAGCTTTCTTT	CASRRAMNTEAFF
-	once	TRBV6-5	TRBJ2-7	TGTGCCAGCAGTTACGATACAGTTTCCGGGCAGTACTTC	CASSYDTVSGQYF
TRBD2	many	TRBV9	TRBJ2-5	TGTGCCAGCAGCCAGGGAGCACTAGCGGGGAGCAGGGAGACCCAGTACTTC	CASSQGALAGSRETQYF
TRBD2	many	TRBV3-1	TRBJ2-4	TGTGCCAGCAGCCTAGACGGGGGGGTCGACATTCAGTACTTC	CASSLDGGVDIQYF
-	many	TRBV20-1	TRBJ1-5	TGCAGTGCTAGAGATTTGGAAGGCGGACAGCCCCAGCATTTT	CSARDLEGGQPQHF
-	many	TRBV27	TRBJ1-1	TGTGCCAGCAGTTTAAATAACAACATGAACACTGAAGCTTTCTTT	CASSLNNNMNTEAFF
-	many	TRBV6-5	TRBJ1-1	TGTGCCAGCAGGTATACAGGGTTGGGAGGGGTGAACACTGAAGCTTTCTTT	CASRYTGLGGVNTEAFF
-	many	TRBV4-2	TRBJ2-5	TGTGCCAGCAGCCCCGGGACCGCCCAAGAGACCCAGTACTTC	CASSPGTAQETQYF
-	many	TRBV12-3/TRBV12-4	TRBJ1-1	TGTGCCAGCAGTCCCGTCGAGCTGAACACTGAAGCTTTCTTT	CASSPVELNTEAFF
TRBD1	many	TRBV19	TRBJ1-5	TGTGCCAGTAGTGACGGACAGGGAGTGTACCAGCCCCAGCATTTT	CASSDGQGVYQPQHF
-	many	TRBV7-9	TRBJ1-2	TGTGCCAGCAGCAACCGAGAGCATAACTATGGCTACACCTTC	CASSNREHNYGYTF
-	many	TRBV12-3/TRBV12-4	TRBJ1-1	TGTGCCAGCAGTTTAGCGCAGGGGAGGAACACTGAAGCTTTCTTT	CASSLAQGRNTEAFF
-	many	TRBV2	TRBJ1-1	TGTGCCAGCAGTGTTAGAGCGGGAGGAACTGAAGCTTTCTTT	CASSVRAGGTEAFF
TRBD1	-	TRBV6-1	TRBJ1-1	TGTGCCAGCAGTCGACCGGGACAGGGGTGGACTGAAGCTTTCTTT	CASSRPGQGWTEAFF
-	few	TRBV5-1	TRBJ2-5	TGCGCCAGCAGCTTGGTCGGGCGGCAGACCCAGTACTTC	CASSLVGRQTQYF
-	many	TRBV12-3/TRBV12-4	TRBJ2-2	TGTGCCAGCAGCGGGGGCGCGAACACCGGGGAGCTGTTTTTT	CASSGGANTGELFF
-	many	TRBV15	TRBJ2-7	TGTGCCACCAGCAGTGCCACCGTGGGAGAGCAGTACTTC	CATSSATVGEQYF
-	-	TRBV5-1	TRBJ2-7	TGCGCCAGCAGCTTGGCCGTCGGGCTTTCTTACGAGCAGTACTTC	CASSLAVGLSYEQYF
TRBD1	-	TRBV7-8	TRBJ1-5	TGTGCCAGCAGACCGACAGGGCAGGTGGGCAATCAGCCCCAGCATTTT	CASRPTGQVGNQPQHF
TRBD2	many	TRBV6-2/TRBV6-3	TRBJ2-5	TGTGCCAGCAGCCGCGGGACTAGCGGTGAGACCCAGTACTTC	CASSRGTSGETQYF
-	many	TRBV6-2/TRBV6-3	TRBJ2-5	TGTGCCAGCAGTTACTCAACAGGGTGGGAGACCCAGTACTTC	CASSYSTGWETQYF
TRBD1	many	TRBV12-3/TRBV12-4	TRBJ2-7	TGTGCCAGCAGCGTACAGGGGCCCCACTACGAGCAGTACTTC	CASSVQGPHYEQYF
-	many	TRBV5-6	TRBJ2-2	TGTGCCAGCAGCCAACTAGCCCTCACCGGGGAGCTGTTTTTT	CASSQLALTGELFF
-	many	TRBV12-3/TRBV12-4	TRBJ1-6	TGTGCCAGCAGTTTGCGAGGCCAGGGCGGATCACCCCTCCACTTT	CASSLRGQGGSPLHF